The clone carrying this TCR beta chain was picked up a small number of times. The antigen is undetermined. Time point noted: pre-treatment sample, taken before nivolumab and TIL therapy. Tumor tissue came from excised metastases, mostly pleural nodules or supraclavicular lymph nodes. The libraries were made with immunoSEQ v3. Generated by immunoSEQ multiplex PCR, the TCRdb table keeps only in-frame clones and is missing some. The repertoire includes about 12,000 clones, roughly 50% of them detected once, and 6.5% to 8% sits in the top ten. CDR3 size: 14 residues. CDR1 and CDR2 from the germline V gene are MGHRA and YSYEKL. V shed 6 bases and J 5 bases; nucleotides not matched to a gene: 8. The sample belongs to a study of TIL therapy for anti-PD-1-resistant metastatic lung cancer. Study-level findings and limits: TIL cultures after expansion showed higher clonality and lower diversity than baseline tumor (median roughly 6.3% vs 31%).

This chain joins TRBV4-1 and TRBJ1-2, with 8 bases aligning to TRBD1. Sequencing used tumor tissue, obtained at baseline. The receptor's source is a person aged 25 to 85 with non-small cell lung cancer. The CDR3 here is CASSPSTGEYGYTF. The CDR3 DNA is TGCGCCAGCAGTCCATCGACAGGGGAGTATGGCTACACCTTC.